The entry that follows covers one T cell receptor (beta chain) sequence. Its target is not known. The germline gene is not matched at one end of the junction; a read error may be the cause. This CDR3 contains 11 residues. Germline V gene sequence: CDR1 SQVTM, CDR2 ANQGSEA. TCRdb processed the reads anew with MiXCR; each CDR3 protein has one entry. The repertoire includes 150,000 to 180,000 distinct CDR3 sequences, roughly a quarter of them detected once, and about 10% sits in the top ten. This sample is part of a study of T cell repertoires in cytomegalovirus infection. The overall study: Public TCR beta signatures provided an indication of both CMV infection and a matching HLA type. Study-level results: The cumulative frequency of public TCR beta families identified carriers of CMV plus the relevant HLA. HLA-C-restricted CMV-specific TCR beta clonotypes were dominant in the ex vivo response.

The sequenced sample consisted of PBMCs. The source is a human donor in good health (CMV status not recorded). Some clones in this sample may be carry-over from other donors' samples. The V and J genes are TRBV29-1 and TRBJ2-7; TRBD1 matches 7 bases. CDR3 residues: CSVEGQYEPYF. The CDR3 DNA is TGCAGCGTTGAGGGACAGTACGAGCCGTACTTC.